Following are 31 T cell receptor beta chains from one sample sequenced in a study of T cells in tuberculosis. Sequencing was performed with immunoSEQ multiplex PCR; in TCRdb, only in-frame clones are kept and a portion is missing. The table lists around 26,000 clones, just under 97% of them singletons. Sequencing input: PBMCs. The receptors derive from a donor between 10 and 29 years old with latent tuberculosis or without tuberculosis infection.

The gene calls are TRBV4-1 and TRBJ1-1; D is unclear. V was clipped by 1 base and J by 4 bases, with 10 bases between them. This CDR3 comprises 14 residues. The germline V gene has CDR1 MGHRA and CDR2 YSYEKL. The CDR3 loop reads CASSQVGDSTEAFF. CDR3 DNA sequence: TGCGCCAGCAGCCAAGTCGGGGATTCCACTGAAGCTTTCTTT.

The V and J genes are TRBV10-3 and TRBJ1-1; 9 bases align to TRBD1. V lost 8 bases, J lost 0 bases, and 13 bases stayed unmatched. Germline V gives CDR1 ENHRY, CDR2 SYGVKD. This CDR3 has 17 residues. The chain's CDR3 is CAISYGRQGDVNTEAFF. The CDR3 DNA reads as TGTGCCATCTCTTACGGGAGACAGGGGGACGTGAACACTGAAGCTTTCTTT.

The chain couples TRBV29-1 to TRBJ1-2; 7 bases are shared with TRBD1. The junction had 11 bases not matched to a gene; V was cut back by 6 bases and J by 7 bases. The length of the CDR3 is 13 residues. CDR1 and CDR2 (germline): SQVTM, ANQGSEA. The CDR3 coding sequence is TGCAGCGTGGACACAGGGGTCCTCCGTGGCTACACCTTC. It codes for CSVDTGVLRGYTF.

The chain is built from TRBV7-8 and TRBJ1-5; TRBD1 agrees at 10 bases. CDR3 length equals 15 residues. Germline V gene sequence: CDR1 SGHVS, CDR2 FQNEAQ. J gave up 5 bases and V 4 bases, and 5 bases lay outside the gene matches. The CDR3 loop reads CASSSTGGYDQPQHF. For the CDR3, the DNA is TGTGCCAGCAGCTCGACAGGGGGCTACGATCAGCCCCAGCATTTT.

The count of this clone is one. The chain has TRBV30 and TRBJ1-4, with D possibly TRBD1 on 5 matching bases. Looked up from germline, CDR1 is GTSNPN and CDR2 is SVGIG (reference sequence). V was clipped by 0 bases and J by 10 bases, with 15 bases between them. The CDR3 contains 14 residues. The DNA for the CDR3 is TGTGCCTGGAGTGTACGGACATTCTTTGGAAAACTGTTTTTT. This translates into CAWSVRTFFGKLFF.

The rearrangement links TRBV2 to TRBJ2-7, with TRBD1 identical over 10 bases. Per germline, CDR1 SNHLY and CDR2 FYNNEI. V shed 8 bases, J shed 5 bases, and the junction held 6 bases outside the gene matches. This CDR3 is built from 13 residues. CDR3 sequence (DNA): TGTGCCAGCCCCGGGACAGGGGCTGACGAGCAGTACTTC. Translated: CASPGTGADEQYF.

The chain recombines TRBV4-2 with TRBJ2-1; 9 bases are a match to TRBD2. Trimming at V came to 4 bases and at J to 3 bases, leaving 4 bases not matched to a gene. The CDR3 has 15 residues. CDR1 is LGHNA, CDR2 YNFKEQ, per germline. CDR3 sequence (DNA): TGTGCCAGCAGCCGGCTAGCGGGAAACTACAATGAGCAGTTCTTC. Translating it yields CASSRLAGNYNEQFF.

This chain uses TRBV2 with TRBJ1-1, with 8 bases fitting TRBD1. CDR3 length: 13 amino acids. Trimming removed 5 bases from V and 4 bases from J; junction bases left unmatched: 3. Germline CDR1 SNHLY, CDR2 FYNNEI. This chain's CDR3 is CASSYRGSTEAFF. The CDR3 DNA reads TGTGCCAGCAGTTACAGGGGGAGCACTGAAGCTTTCTTT.

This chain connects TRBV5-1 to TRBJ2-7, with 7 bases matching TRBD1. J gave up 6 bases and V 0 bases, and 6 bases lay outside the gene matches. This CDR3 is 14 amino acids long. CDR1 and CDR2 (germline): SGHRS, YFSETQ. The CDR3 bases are TGCGCCAGCAGCTTGGGGACAGGCCCTGGCGAGCAGTACTTC. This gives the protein CASSLGTGPGEQYF.

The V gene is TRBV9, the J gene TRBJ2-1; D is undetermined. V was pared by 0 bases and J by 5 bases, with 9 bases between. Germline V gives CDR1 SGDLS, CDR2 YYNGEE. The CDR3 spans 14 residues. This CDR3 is CASSVVAANNEQFF. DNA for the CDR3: TGTGCCAGCAGCGTAGTCGCGGCCAACAATGAGCAGTTCTTC. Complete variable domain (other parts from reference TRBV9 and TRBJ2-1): DSGVTQTPKHLITATGQRVTLRCSPRSGDLSVYWYQQSLDQGLQFLIQYYNGEERAKGNILERFSAQQFPDLHSELNLSSLELGDSALYFCASSVVAANNEQFFGPGTRLTVL.

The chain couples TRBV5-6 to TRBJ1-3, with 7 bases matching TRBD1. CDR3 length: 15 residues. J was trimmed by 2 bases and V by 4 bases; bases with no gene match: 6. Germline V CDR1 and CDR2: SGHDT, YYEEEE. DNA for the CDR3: TGTGCCAGCAGCCGTGACAGGGTAACTGGAAACACCATATATTTT. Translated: CASSRDRVTGNTIYF. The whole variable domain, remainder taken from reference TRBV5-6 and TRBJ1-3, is DAGVTQSPTHLIKTRGQQVTLRCSPKSGHDTVSWYQQALGQGPQFIFQYYEEEERQRGNFPDRFSGHQFPNYSSELNVNALLLGDSALYLCASSRDRVTGNTIYFGEGSWLTVV.

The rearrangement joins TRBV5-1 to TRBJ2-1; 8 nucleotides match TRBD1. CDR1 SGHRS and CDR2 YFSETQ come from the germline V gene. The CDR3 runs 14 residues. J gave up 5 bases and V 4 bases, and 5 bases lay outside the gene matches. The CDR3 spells CASSDRTGNNEQFF. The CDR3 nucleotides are TGCGCCAGCAGCGATCGGACAGGGAACAATGAGCAGTTCTTC.

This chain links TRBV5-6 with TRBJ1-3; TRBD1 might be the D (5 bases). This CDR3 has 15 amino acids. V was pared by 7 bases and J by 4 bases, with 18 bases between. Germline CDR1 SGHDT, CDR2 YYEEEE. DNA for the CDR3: TGTGCCAGCGTGGGGCCAGCGGGGCTCGGAAACACCATATATTTT. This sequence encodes CASVGPAGLGNTIYF.

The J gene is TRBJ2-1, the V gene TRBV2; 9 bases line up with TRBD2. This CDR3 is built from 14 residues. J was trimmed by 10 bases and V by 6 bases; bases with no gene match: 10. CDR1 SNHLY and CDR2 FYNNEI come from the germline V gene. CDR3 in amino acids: CASRDSSGGLEQFF. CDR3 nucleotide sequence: TGTGCCAGCAGGGATAGTAGCGGGGGCCTCGAGCAGTTCTTC.

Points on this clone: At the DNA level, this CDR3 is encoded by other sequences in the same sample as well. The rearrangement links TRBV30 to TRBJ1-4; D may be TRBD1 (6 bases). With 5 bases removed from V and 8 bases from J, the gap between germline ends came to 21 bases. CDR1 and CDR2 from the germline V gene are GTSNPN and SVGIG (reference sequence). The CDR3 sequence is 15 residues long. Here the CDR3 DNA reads TGTGCCTGGGGTCTCACGGGGGGGGCATGGGAAAAACTGTTTTTT. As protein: CAWGLTGGAWEKLFF.

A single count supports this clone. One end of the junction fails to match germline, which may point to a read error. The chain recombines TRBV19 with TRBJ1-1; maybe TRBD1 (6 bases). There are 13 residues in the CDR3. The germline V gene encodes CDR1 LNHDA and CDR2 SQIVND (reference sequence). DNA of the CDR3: TGTGCCAGTAGTGTAGACAGGAGGACTGAAGCTTTCTTT. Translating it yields CASSVDRRTEAFF.

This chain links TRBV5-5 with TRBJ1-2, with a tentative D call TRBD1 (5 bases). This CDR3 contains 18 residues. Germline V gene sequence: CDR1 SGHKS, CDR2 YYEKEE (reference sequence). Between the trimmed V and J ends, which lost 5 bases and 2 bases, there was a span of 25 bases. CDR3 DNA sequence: TGTGCCAGCAGTTCGAGTGCTACAGGAGCTCTCCCCAACTATGGCTACACCTTC. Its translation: CASSSSATGALPNYGYTF.

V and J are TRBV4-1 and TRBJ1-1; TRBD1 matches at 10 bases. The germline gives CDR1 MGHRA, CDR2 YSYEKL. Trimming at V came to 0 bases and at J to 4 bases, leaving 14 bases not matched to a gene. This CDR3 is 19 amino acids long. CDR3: CASSQDYSGQGSMGTEAFF. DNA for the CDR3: TGCGCCAGCAGCCAAGATTACTCGGGACAGGGGTCGATGGGCACTGAAGCTTTCTTT.

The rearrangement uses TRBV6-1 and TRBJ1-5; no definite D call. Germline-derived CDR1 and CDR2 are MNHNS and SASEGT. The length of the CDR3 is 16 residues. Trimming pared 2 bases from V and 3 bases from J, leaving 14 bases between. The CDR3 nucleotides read TGTGCCAGCAGTGAACTCCTTCCCGCGTTCAATCAGCCCCAGCATTTT. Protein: CASSELLPAFNQPQHF.

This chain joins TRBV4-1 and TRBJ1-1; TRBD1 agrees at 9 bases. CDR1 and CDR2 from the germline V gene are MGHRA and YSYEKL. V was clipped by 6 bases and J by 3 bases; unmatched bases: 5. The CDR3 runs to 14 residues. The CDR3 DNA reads TGCGCCAGCAGAAGACAGGGGGAATACACTGAAGCTTTCTTT. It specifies CASRRQGEYTEAFF.

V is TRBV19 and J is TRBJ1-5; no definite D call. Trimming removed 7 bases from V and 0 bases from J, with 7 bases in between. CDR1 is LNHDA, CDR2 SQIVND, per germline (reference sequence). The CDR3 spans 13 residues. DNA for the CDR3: TGTGCCAGTAATGAGTATAGCAATCAGCCCCAGCATTTT. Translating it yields CASNEYSNQPQHF.

In nucleotides, the CDR3 is TGTGCCAGCAGTTACTTGGGGCTATGGGGCGTC. Residues: CASSYLGLWGV. V and J are TRBV6-5 and TRBJ2-7; D perhaps matches TRBD1 (5 bases). This CDR3 is 11 amino acids long. CDR1 and CDR2 (germline): MNHEY, SVGAGI.

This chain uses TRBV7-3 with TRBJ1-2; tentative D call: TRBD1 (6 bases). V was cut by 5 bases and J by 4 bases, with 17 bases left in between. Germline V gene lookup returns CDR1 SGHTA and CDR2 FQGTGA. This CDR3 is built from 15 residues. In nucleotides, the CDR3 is TGTGCCAGCAGCCTCAGACAGGTGCCCTCCTATGGCTACACCTTC. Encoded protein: CASSLRQVPSYGYTF.

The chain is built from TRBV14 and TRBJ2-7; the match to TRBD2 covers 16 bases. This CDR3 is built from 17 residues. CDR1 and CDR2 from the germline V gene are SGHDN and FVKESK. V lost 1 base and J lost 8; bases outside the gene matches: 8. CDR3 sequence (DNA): TGTGCCAGCAGCCAAGTACAACCGGGACTAGCGGGGGGGCAGCAGTACTTC. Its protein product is CASSQVQPGLAGGQQYF.

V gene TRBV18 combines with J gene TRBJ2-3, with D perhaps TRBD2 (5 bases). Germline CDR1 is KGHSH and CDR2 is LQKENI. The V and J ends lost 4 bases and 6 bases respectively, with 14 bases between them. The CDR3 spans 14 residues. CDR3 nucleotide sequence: TGTGCCAGCTCACGCGAGGGCTTGGGTGATACGCAGTATTTT. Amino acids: CASSREGLGDTQYF.

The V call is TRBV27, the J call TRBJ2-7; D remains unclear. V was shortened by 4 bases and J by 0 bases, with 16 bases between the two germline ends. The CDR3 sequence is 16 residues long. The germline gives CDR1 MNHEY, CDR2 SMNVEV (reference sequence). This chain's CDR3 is CASSSGASRSSYEQYF. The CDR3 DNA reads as TGTGCCAGCAGTTCCGGAGCCTCCCGGAGCTCCTACGAGCAGTACTTC.

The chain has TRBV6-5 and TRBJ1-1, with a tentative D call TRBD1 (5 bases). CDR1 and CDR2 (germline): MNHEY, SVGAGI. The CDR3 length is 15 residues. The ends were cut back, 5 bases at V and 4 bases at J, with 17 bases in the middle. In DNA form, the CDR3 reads TGTGCCAGCAGTCGTTTTGGGGGAGGTGCCACTGAAGCTTTCTTT. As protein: CASSRFGGGATEAFF.

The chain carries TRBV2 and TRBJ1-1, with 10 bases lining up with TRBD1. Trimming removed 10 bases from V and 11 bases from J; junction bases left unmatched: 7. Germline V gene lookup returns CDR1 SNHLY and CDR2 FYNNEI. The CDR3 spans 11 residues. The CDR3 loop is CATRKGQGAFF. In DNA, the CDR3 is TGTGCCACCAGGAAGGGACAGGGGGCTTTCTTT.

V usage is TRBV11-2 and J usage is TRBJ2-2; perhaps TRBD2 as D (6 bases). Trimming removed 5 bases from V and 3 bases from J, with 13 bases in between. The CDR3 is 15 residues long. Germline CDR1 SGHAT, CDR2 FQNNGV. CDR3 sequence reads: CASSHKTGDTGELFF. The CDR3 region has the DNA TGTGCCAGCAGCCATAAAACGGGAGACACCGGGGAGCTGTTTTTT.

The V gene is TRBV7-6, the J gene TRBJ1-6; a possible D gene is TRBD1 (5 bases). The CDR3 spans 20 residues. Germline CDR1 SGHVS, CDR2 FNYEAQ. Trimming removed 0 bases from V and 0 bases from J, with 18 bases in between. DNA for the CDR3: TGTGCCAGCAGCTTAGCGCAGGGACTTTCTCTAGGCTCCTATAATTCACCCCTCCACTTT. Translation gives CASSLAQGLSLGSYNSPLHF.

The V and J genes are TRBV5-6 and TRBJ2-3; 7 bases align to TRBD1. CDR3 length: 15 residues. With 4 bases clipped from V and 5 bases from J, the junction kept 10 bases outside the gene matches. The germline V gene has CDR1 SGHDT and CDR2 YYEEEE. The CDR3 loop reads CASSQRGGAEDTQYF. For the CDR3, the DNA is TGTGCCAGCAGCCAGAGAGGGGGCGCGGAAGATACGCAGTATTTT.